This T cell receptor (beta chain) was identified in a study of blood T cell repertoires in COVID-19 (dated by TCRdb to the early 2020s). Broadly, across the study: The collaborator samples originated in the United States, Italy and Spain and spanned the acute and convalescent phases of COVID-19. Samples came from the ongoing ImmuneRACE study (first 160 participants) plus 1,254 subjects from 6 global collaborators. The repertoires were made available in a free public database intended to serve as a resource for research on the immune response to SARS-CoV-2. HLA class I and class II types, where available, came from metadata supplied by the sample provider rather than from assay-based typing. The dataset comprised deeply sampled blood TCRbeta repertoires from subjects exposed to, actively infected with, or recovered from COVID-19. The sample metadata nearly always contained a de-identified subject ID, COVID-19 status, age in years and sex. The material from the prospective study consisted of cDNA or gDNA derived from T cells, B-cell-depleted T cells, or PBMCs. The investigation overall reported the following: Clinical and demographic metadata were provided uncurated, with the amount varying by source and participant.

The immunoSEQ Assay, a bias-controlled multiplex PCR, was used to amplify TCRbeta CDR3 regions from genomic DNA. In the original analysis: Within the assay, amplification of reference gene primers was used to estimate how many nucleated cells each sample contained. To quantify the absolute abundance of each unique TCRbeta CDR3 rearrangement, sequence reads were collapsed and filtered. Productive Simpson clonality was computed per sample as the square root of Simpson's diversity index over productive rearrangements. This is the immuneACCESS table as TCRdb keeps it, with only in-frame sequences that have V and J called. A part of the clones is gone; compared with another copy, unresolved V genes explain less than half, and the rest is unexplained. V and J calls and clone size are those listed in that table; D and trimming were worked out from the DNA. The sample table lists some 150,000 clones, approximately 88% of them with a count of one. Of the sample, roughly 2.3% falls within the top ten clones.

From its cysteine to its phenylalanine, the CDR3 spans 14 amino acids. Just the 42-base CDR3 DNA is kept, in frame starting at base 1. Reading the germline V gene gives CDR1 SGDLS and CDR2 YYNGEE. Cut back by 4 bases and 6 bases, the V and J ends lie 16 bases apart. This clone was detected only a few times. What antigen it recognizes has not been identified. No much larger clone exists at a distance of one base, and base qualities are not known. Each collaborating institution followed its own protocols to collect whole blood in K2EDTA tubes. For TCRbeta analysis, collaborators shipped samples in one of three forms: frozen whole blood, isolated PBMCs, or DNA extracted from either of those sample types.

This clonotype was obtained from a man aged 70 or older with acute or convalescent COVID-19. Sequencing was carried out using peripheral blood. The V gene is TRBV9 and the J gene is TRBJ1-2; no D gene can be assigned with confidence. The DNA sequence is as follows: TGTGCCAGCAGCTCGCGCGCGCCCCCCGATGGCTACACCTTC. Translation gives CASSSRAPPDGYTF.